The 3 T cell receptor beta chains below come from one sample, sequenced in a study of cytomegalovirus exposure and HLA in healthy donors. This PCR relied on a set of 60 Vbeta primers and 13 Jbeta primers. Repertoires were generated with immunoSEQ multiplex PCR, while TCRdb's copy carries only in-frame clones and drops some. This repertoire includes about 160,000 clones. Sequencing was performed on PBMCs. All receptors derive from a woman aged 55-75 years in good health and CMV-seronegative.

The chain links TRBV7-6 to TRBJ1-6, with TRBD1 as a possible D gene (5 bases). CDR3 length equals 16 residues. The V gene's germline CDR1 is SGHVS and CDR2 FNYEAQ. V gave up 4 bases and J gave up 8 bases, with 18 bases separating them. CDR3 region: CASSSRGGGFDSPLHF. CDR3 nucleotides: TGTGCCAGCAGCTCACGTGGCGGGGGGTTTGATTCACCCCTCCACTTT.

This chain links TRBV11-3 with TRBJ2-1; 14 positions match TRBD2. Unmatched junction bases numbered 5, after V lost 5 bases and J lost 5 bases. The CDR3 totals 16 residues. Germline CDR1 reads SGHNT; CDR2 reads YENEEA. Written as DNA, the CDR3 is TGTGCCAGCAGCCCGGGGACTAGCGGGAGCAACAATGAGCAGTTCTTC. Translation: CASSPGTSGSNNEQFF.

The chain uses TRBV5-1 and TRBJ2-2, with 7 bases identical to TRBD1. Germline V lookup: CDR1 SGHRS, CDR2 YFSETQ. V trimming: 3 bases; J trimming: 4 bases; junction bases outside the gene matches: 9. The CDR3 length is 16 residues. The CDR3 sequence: CASSSTGRGGTGELFF. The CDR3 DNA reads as TGCGCCAGCAGCTCGACAGGGCGAGGGGGCACCGGGGAGCTGTTTTTT.